This T cell receptor (beta chain) comes out of a study of T cell responses to AZD1222 COVID-19 vaccine. General study findings and limits: A mostly white British donor set with more females was recruited, and clonal diversity was possibly underestimated.

The assay was immunoSEQ multiplex PCR, and TCRdb's table has in-frame clones only and misses some. The repertoire holds about 160,000 clones, with around 89% as singletons. With V trimmed by 5 bases and J by 0 bases, 5 bases remained unmatched. CDR1 MDHEN and CDR2 SYDVKM come from the germline V gene. The CDR3 covers 15 residues. Turning to this clone: The antigen is unknown.

The sample in question was peripheral blood, obtained 28 days after the second AZD1222 dose. The TCR was taken from an adult who received the AZD1222 COVID-19 vaccine. The chain combines TRBV28 with TRBJ2-7; 9 bases align to TRBD1. The CDR3 DNA is TGTGCCAGCAGTCTTCCGGGACAGGGCTCCTACGAGCAGTACTTC. It yields the protein CASSLPGQGSYEQYF.